The 18 T cell receptor beta chains listed next were all sequenced from one sample in a study of vaccination and CD4 T cells after COVID-19. No antigen has been assigned to these receptors. Time point noted: late sampling 161 to 241 days after vaccination in a few convalescent patients. Treatment here: roughly 10-day PBMC culture with coronavirus spike peptide pools or control peptides (ViraFEST assay). Sequence data for DNA of cultured CD4+ T cells were generated by the Oncomine TCR Beta short-read assay. One entry per CDR3 protein results from TCRdb running MiXCR on the PCR reads. The table lists around 25,000 distinct CDR3 sequences, 30% of them singletons. Sequenced material: CD4+ T cells from blood, cultured in vitro, taken about 7 months after SARS-CoV-2 vaccination. These receptors were taken from a human donor who had recovered from COVID-19.

This clonotype was detected a few times. CDR3 loop: CASSSGISGRAVYEQYF. CDR3 in DNA: TGTGCCAGCAGTTCAGGGATTAGCGGGAGGGCCGTCTACGAGCAGTACTTC. The chain links TRBV28 to TRBJ2-7; 11 nucleotides agree with TRBD2. CDR1 and CDR2 (germline): MDHEN, SYDVKM. V was pared by 4 bases and J by 3 bases, with 11 bases of the junction left unmatched. CDR3 length: 17 amino acids. The full variable domain, its missing parts supplied by reference TRBV28 and TRBJ2-7, is DVKVTQSSRYLVKRTGEKVFLECVQDMDHENMFWYRQDPGLGLRLIYFSYDVKMKEKGDIPEGYSVSREKKERFSLILESASTNQTSMYLCASSSGISGRAVYEQYFGPGTRLTVT.

The rearrangement joins TRBV10-3 to TRBJ2-1; TRBD2 aligns across 14 bases. The CDR3 spans 16 residues. V trimming: 0 bases; J trimming: 8 bases; junction bases outside the gene matches: 3. The V gene's germline CDR1 is ENHRY and CDR2 SYGVKD. The CDR3, as DNA: TGTGCCATCAGTGAGTCGGGGACTAGCGGGAGCTATGAGCAGTTCTTC. Translating gives CAISESGTSGSYEQFF.

This clonotype appeared a few times. The chain joins TRBV24-1 to TRBJ2-1; 7 bases are a match to TRBD2. CDR3 length equals 15 residues. V shed 3 bases and J 7 bases; nucleotides not matched to a gene: 8. Germline V gene data show CDR1 as KGHDR and CDR2 as SFDVKD. The CDR3 coding sequence is TGTGCCACCAGTGATCCGGCCAACGGGAGGAATGAGCAGTTCTTC. This sequence encodes CATSDPANGRNEQFF.

This clonotype came up a few times. V usage is TRBV6-1 and J usage is TRBJ2-5; D is possibly TRBD2 (5 bases). Germline V gene data show CDR1 as MNHNS and CDR2 as SASEGT. The length of the CDR3 is 13 residues. V lost 5 bases and J 5 bases, leaving 12 bases between the germline ends. The CDR3 loop reads CASSQRRAETQYF. The DNA for the CDR3 is TGTGCCAGCAGTCAGAGGCGGGCGGAGACCCAGTACTTC.

J is TRBJ1-5 and V is TRBV7-3, with D unclear. V lost 2 bases, J lost 5 bases, and 7 bases lay in between. The CDR3 loop spans 13 amino acids. Germline V CDR1 and CDR2: SGHTA, FQGTGA. CDR3 DNA sequence: TGTGCCAGCAGCTTAGACCCGGATCAGCCCCAGCATTTT. It is translated as CASSLDPDQPQHF. The full variable domain, rest sourced from reference TRBV7-3 and TRBJ1-5, is GAGVSQTPSNKVTEKGKYVELRCDPISGHTALYWYRQSLGQGPEFLIYFQGTGAADDSGLPNDRFFAVRPEGSVSTLKIQRTERGDSAVYLCASSLDPDQPQHFGDGTRLSIL.

This chain connects TRBV24-1 to TRBJ2-7, with 8 bases fitting TRBD1. V lost 9 bases and J lost 5; bases outside the gene matches: 11. Germline values: CDR1 KGHDR, CDR2 SFDVKD. The CDR3 runs 14 residues. CDR3 region: CATFSDRDDNEQYF. The CDR3, as DNA: TGTGCCACCTTTTCGGACAGGGACGACAACGAGCAGTACTTC.

This chain uses TRBV4-3 with TRBJ2-6; D possibly corresponds to TRBD2 (5 bases). This CDR3 comprises 17 residues. Germline V lookup: CDR1 LGHNA, CDR2 YSLEER. Deletions cut 0 bases from V and 0 bases from J, with 9 bases between. CDR3 sequence: CASSQDPAVSGANVLTF. The DNA for the CDR3 is TGCGCCAGCAGCCAAGATCCAGCGGTCTCTGGGGCCAACGTCCTGACTTTC.

The chain is built from TRBV6-1 and TRBJ2-7; D remains unclear. This CDR3 is built from 11 residues. The germline V and J ends were trimmed by 6 bases and 3 bases, with 6 bases remaining between them. CDR1 MNHNS and CDR2 SASEGT come from the germline V gene. CDR3 protein: CASRWSYEQYF. CDR3 nucleotides: TGTGCCAGCAGATGGAGCTACGAGCAGTACTTC.

The CDR3 DNA is TGCAGTGCTAGAGTTAGTGAGCAGTACTTC. The encoded protein is CSARVSEQYF. This chain uses TRBV20-1 with TRBJ2-7; D ambiguous. Trimming removed 1 base from V and 7 bases from J, with 5 bases in between. The germline gives CDR1 DFQATT, CDR2 SNEGSKA (reference sequence). The CDR3 sequence is 10 residues long.

There are a few counts of this clonotype. The chain employs TRBV20-1 and TRBJ2-5; TRBD2 might be the D (6 bases). This CDR3 has 13 amino acids. Germline V CDR1 and CDR2: DFQATT, SNEGSKA (reference sequence). Trimming took off 3 bases at V and 7 bases at J, with 15 bases between the two ends. The CDR3 sequence: CSARDYLAGTQYF. Written as DNA, the CDR3 is TGCAGTGCTAGGGACTACCTCGCGGGGACCCAGTACTTC.

This clonotype was observed a handful of times. The CDR3 reads CSARDKTRGLETQYF. The CDR3 DNA is TGCAGTGCTAGAGATAAGACCCGAGGGCTGGAGACCCAGTACTTC. The rearrangement uses TRBV20-1 and TRBJ2-5; D is possibly TRBD2 (5 bases). The CDR3 loop spans 15 amino acids. Germline values: CDR1 DFQATT, CDR2 SNEGSKA (reference sequence). V dropped 0 bases and J dropped 5 bases, with 16 bases sitting between them.

This clonotype has at least ten counts. The V call is TRBV7-2, the J call TRBJ2-5; 8 bases are a match to TRBD2. J gave up 6 bases and V 5 bases, and 8 bases lay outside the gene matches. The V gene's germline CDR1 is SGHTA and CDR2 FQGNSA. This CDR3 region has 14 residues. The CDR3, as DNA: TGTGCCAGCAGCCCGGGACTAGGATGGCAGACCCAGTACTTC. This sequence encodes CASSPGLGWQTQYF.

V usage is TRBV6-5 and J usage is TRBJ1-2; no clear D. Germline V gene lookup returns CDR1 MNHEY and CDR2 SVGAGI. CDR3 length: 15 residues. V gave up 0 bases and J gave up 0 bases, with 8 bases separating them. In DNA form, the CDR3 reads TGTGCCAGCAGTTACTCGATGGCTTCTAACTATGGCTACACCTTC. It codes for CASSYSMASNYGYTF.

V usage is TRBV19 and J usage is TRBJ2-7; 8 nucleotides line up with TRBD2. V shed 5 bases, J shed 1 base, and the junction held 7 bases outside the gene matches. This CDR3 region has 15 residues. Germline V lookup: CDR1 LNHDA, CDR2 SQIVND (reference sequence). The CDR3 region is CASSHTSGYSYEQYF. The CDR3, as DNA: TGTGCCAGTAGTCACACTAGCGGTTATTCCTACGAGCAGTACTTC.

The chain joins TRBV28 to TRBJ1-6; unclear D gene. V was trimmed by 6 bases and J by 0 bases, leaving 12 bases between them. The germline V gene encodes CDR1 MDHEN and CDR2 SYDVKM. CDR3 length equals 16 residues. The CDR3 loop is CASRRTAISYNSPLHF. In DNA form, the CDR3 reads TGTGCCAGCAGAAGGACGGCCATCTCCTATAATTCACCCCTCCACTTT.

This clonotype was picked up a small number of times. The V gene is TRBV20-1, the J gene TRBJ2-3; 10 bases fit TRBD1. Germline V gene data show CDR1 as DFQATT and CDR2 as SNEGSKA (reference sequence). This CDR3 spans 15 amino acids. V was pared by 2 bases and J by 4 bases, with 6 bases of the junction left unmatched. The CDR3 coding sequence is TGCAGTGCTAGAACCGGACAGGGGGAGGCAGATACGCAGTATTTT. Translation gives CSARTGQGEADTQYF.

This clonotype has a handful of counts. V gene TRBV20-1 combines with J gene TRBJ2-7; the match to TRBD2 covers 8 bases. The CDR3 is made up of 16 amino acids. Losses at the gene ends were 5 bases for V and 4 bases for J; bases not matched to a gene: 16. The germline V gene has CDR1 DFQATT and CDR2 SNEGSKA (reference sequence). The CDR3 DNA reads as TGCAGTGCTCAGACGAGCGGGAGTAACCTGGGATACGAGCAGTACTTC. As protein: CSAQTSGSNLGYEQYF.

The gene calls are TRBV14 and TRBJ2-7; D assignment may be TRBD1 or TRBD2 (5 bases each). The CDR3 sequence is 16 residues long. Germline V lookup: CDR1 SGHDN, CDR2 FVKESK. V lost 9 bases, J lost 3 bases, and 24 bases lay in between. CDR3 region: CARYQSGTRSFYEQYF. The CDR3 coding sequence is TGTGCCAGATACCAGTCCGGGACCAGGTCGTTCTACGAGCAGTACTTC.